The 19 T cell receptor beta chains below all came from one sample that was sequenced in a study of cytomegalovirus exposure and HLA in healthy donors. The PCR contained 60 Vbeta and 13 Jbeta primers. Sequenced by immunoSEQ multiplex PCR; TCRdb stores in-frame clones only, minus some. Of 100,000 to 120,000 clones in the sample, 70% to 75% were seen once. Sample: PBMCs. These TCRs come from a man aged 35-49 years in good health and CMV-seronegative.

J is TRBJ2-3 and V is TRBV9; 14 bases agree with TRBD2. V gave up 4 bases and J gave up 5 bases; unmatched junction bases: 3. The CDR3 runs to 15 residues. Germline-derived CDR1 and CDR2 are SGDLS and YYNGEE. The CDR3 spells CASSPGLAGGDTQYF. DNA for the CDR3: TGTGCCAGCAGCCCCGGACTAGCGGGGGGAGATACGCAGTATTTT. The full variable domain, rest sourced from reference TRBV9 and TRBJ2-3, is DSGVTQTPKHLITATGQRVTLRCSPRSGDLSVYWYQQSLDQGLQFLIQYYNGEERAKGNILERFSAQQFPDLHSELNLSSLELGDSALYFCASSPGLAGGDTQYFGPGTRLTVL.

In this sample, this clone turned up once. The chain couples TRBV6-5 to TRBJ2-5, with TRBD1 matching 7 bases. The DNA end favors TRBJ2-7, so the J call may be wrong. The CDR3 is 15 residues long. The V gene's germline CDR1 is MNHEY and CDR2 SVGAGI. The CDR3 loop reads CASSYGDSQIHEQYF. The CDR3, as DNA: TGTGCCAGCAGTTACGGGGACAGCCAAATCCACGAGCAGTACTTC.

The chain carries TRBV15 and TRBJ2-7; 7 nucleotides align to TRBD1. The germline V gene has CDR1 LNHNV and CDR2 YYDKDF (reference sequence). Trimming removed 6 bases from V and 4 bases from J; junction bases left unmatched: 18. This CDR3 has 17 amino acids. For the CDR3, the DNA is TGTGCCACCAGATCACTTTCGTCCGGGACAGTAGGATACGAGCAGTACTTC. It specifies CATRSLSSGTVGYEQYF.

The chain uses TRBV19 and TRBJ2-2, with D possibly being TRBD1 (6 bases). V lost 7 bases to trimming and J lost 6 bases, with 12 bases between them. Germline V gene sequence: CDR1 LNHDA, CDR2 SQIVND (reference sequence). This CDR3 has 13 residues. CDR3 nucleotide sequence: TGTGCCAGTAAGGACAGAGGACCCGGGGAGCTGTTTTTT. It yields the protein CASKDRGPGELFF.

The chain combines TRBV4-1 with TRBJ2-2, with TRBD1 as a possible D gene (6 bases). V lost 1 base, J lost 1 base, and 10 bases lay in between. There are 16 residues in the CDR3. The germline gives CDR1 MGHRA, CDR2 YSYEKL. The CDR3 region is CASSQVTTGNTGELFF. The CDR3 DNA reads TGCGCCAGCAGCCAAGTGACGACAGGGAACACCGGGGAGCTGTTTTTT.

The table lists this clone with a few counts. J is TRBJ1-4 and V is TRBV9, with a possible D match to TRBD1 (6 bases). This CDR3 region has 17 residues. The V gene's germline CDR1 is SGDLS and CDR2 YYNGEE. Trimming shortened V by 3 bases and J by 2 bases, and 17 bases separated the two germline ends. Written as DNA, the CDR3 is TGTGCCAGCAGCGCGATAACAGGGTTCGGTACTAATGAAAAACTGTTTTTT. Translated: CASSAITGFGTNEKLFF.

This clone has more than one count but fewer than ten. The chain links TRBV5-1 to TRBJ2-3; a weak D match, TRBD2 (6 bases). The CDR3 is 14 residues long. Per the germline V gene, CDR1 is SGHRS and CDR2 is YFSETQ. V gave up 8 bases and J gave up 4 bases, with 17 bases separating them. The DNA for the CDR3 is TGCGCCAGTATGGGGGACTCCTATGCAGATACGCAGTATTTT. Its protein product is CASMGDSYADTQYF.

J is TRBJ2-6 and V is TRBV4-2; 12 bases align to TRBD2. The CDR3 is 19 residues long. With 4 bases clipped from V and 0 bases from J, the junction kept 7 bases outside the gene matches. CDR1 and CDR2 from the germline V gene are LGHNA and YNFKEQ. DNA for the CDR3: TGTGCCAGCAGCCGATTACTAGCGGGAGGCCCCTCTGGGGCCAACGTCCTGACTTTC. Protein: CASSRLLAGGPSGANVLTF.

The V and J genes are TRBV15 and TRBJ1-1; a weak D match, TRBD1 (5 bases). The V gene's germline CDR1 is LNHNV and CDR2 YYDKDF (reference sequence). The CDR3 is 14 amino acids. V lost 9 bases to trimming and J lost 0 bases, with 14 bases between them. CDR3 coding DNA: TGTGCCACAAGTAAGGAGGGGATGAACACTGAAGCTTTCTTT. Protein: CATSKEGMNTEAFF.

This chain uses TRBV15 with TRBJ1-2, with D unresolved. Germline V CDR1 and CDR2: LNHNV, YYDKDF (reference sequence). Trimming took 0 bases from V and 8 from J, leaving 19 bases between them. CDR3 length equals 16 residues. In DNA, the CDR3 is TGTGCCACCAGCAGAGATTTTACAGAGGAGGGTTTAGGCTACACCTTC. Its protein is CATSRDFTEEGLGYTF.

V and J are TRBV18 and TRBJ2-5; D is unresolved. V shed 3 bases and J shed 5 bases, with 10 bases lying between them. Germline CDR1 reads KGHSH; CDR2 reads LQKENI. CDR3 size: 13 residues. The chain's CDR3 is CASSPKVGETQYF. The CDR3 DNA reads TGTGCCAGCTCACCTAAGGTGGGCGAGACCCAGTACTTC.

In DNA, the CDR3 is TGTGCCAGCAGCGCTAGCGGTAGACAAGAGACCCAGTACTTC. This sequence encodes CASSASGRQETQYF. V and J are TRBV5-4 and TRBJ2-5, with 7 positions matching TRBD2. The CDR3 has 14 residues. Trimming cost V 4 bases and J 2 bases; bases outside gene matches: 5. Germline-derived CDR1 and CDR2 are SGHNT and YYREEE (reference sequence).

The chain recombines TRBV23-1 with TRBJ2-2, with D uncertain. TRBV23-1 carries the ORF label, with uncertain function. Between the trimmed V and J ends, which lost 2 bases and 1 base, there was a span of 8 bases. CDR3 length: 15 residues. The CDR3, as DNA: TGCGCCAGCAGTCAACCCTCCCGGAACACCGGGGAGCTGTTTTTT. Translated, it gives CASSQPSRNTGELFF.

This clone was counted once. Other DNA sequences in this sample translate to the same CDR3. The chain links TRBV18 to TRBJ1-4, with 8 positions matching TRBD1. The germline CDR1 and CDR2 sequences are KGHSH and LQKENI. With V trimmed by 3 bases and J by 5 bases, 2 bases remained unmatched. The CDR3 spans 14 residues. Written as DNA, the CDR3 is TGTGCCAGCTCACCTGGACAGGGAAATGAAAAACTGTTTTTT. Amino acids: CASSPGQGNEKLFF.

The chain links TRBV7-3 to TRBJ2-1, with 11 bases fitting TRBD2. Germline CDR1 reads SGHTA; CDR2 reads FQGTGA. This CDR3 region has 15 residues. The V and J ends lost 5 bases and 9 bases, in that order; junction bases with no gene match: 9. CDR3 nucleotides: TGTGCCAGCAGCCCCTTCCTAGCGGGGGGTGTTGAGCAGTTCTTC. This gives the protein CASSPFLAGGVEQFF.

The chain joins TRBV5-1 to TRBJ2-3, with D unresolved. The CDR3 length is 13 residues. CDR1 and CDR2 (germline): SGHRS, YFSETQ. Trimming stripped 0 bases from V and 6 bases from J, with 8 bases between. CDR3 amino acids: CASSLGEWDTQYF. In DNA, the CDR3 is TGCGCCAGCAGCTTGGGAGAGTGGGATACGCAGTATTTT.

A few counts support this clone. The chain has TRBV29-1 and TRBJ2-2, with 8 bases matching TRBD1. V lost 5 bases to trimming and J lost 3 bases; unmatched junction nucleotides: 5. The CDR3 consists of 14 residues. Germline V gene sequence: CDR1 SQVTM, CDR2 ANQGSEA. The DNA of the CDR3 is TGCAGCGTTCGGACAGGGAAGGACACCGGGGAGCTGTTTTTT. Its translation: CSVRTGKDTGELFF.

The chain links TRBV6-5 to TRBJ2-4; 7 bases align to TRBD1. The germline CDR1 and CDR2 sequences are MNHEY and SVGAGI. V lost 5 bases to trimming and J lost 1 base; unmatched junction nucleotides: 5. This CDR3 contains 15 residues. The CDR3 spells CASSRQGQAKNIQYF. CDR3 nucleotide sequence: TGTGCCAGCAGTCGACAGGGACAGGCCAAAAACATTCAGTACTTC.

This clone was observed a single time. V and J are TRBV4-3 and TRBJ2-3; 11 positions match TRBD2. J was trimmed by 0 bases and V by 0 bases; bases with no gene match: 5. This CDR3 has 18 amino acids. The germline gives CDR1 LGHNA, CDR2 YSLEER. CDR3 loop: CASSQDLAGGTSTDTQYF. For the CDR3, the DNA is TGCGCCAGCAGCCAAGACCTAGCGGGGGGAACTAGCACAGATACGCAGTATTTT.